The 2 T cell receptor beta chains listed next were all sequenced from one sample in a study of blood T cell repertoires in COVID-19. Produced via immunoSEQ multiplex PCR; TCRdb's table is partial and in-frame only. The sample consists of 200,000 to 250,000 clones, 75% to 85% of them appearing once. The sequencing sample was made of peripheral blood. These receptor sequences come from a woman over 75 with COVID-19, enrolled during active disease.

The V and J genes are TRBV30 and TRBJ1-1; 12 bases line up with TRBD1. Germline V gives CDR1 GTSNPN, CDR2 SVGIG (reference sequence). With 7 bases clipped from V and 0 bases from J, the junction kept 9 bases outside the gene matches. The CDR3 has 16 residues. Here the CDR3 reads CAYTSGTGGLNTEAFF. DNA of the CDR3: TGTGCCTATACGTCCGGGACAGGGGGCTTGAACACTGAAGCTTTCTTT.

This rearrangement joins TRBV5-4 to TRBJ2-1; 11 positions agree with TRBD2. V lost 4 bases, J lost 5 bases, and 8 bases stayed unmatched. This CDR3 region has 16 residues. The germline CDR1 and CDR2 sequences are SGHNT and YYREEE (reference sequence). The CDR3 region has the DNA TGTGCCAGCAGCCCTCGGACTAGCGGGTTCAACAATGAGCAGTTCTTC. Its translation: CASSPRTSGFNNEQFF.